This TCR beta chain is drawn from a study of T-cell memory formation after mild COVID-19. Study-level findings and limits: Whether day 37 second-wave clones are SARS-CoV-2-specific was not confirmed. Among clones contracting day 15 to 85, CD4/CD8 was balanced, whereas later expanders leaned CD4+. In pre-infection memory, a portion of responding clones appeared, which suggested that cross-reactive memory joined.

V gave up 5 bases and J gave up 0 bases, with 8 bases separating them. CDR3 length: 14 residues. Germline V gene sequence: CDR1 MNHEY, CDR2 SVGEGT. This clonotype turned up a few times. Its antigen is still unknown. One entry per CDR3 protein, called by TCRdb with MiXCR from the 5' RACE reads. The sample records approximately 430,000 distinct CDR3 sequences, about 22% being singletons. Sequenced: PBMCs or a T cell subset sorted from them (not recorded which). The sequence was collected from an adult woman who had mild COVID-19 (a few samples of this study predate the infection). Cell type and time point are not known. The V and J genes are TRBV6-2 or TRBV6-3 and TRBJ1-5; weak D call: TRBD1 (5 bases). The chain's CDR3 is CASSRGNSNQPQHF. Here the CDR3 DNA reads TGTGCCAGCAGTCGGGGGAATAGCAATCAGCCCCAGCATTTT.